This passage covers 13 T cell receptor beta chains from one sample sequenced in a study of T cells after yellow fever vaccination. MiXCR, applied by TCRdb to the 5' RACE reads, yields one record per CDR3 protein. Of 450,000 to 650,000 distinct CDR3 sequences listed, less than 15% are singletons. The sequenced sample was PBMCs, obtained on the day of the yellow fever booster vaccination. The receptors here all came from a man aged 25 to 45 who received the YFV17D yellow fever vaccine.

This clonotype was counted only a few times. The chain carries TRBV5-4 and TRBJ2-5; 9 bases match TRBD2. The germline gives CDR1 SGHNT, CDR2 YYREEE (reference sequence). The CDR3 spans 16 residues. The trim removed 5 bases at V and 6 bases at J, leaving 14 bases unmatched. The DNA of the CDR3 is TGTGCCAGCAGTTGGGTAGCGGGAGACCTAATGCAGACCCAGTACTTC. Protein: CASSWVAGDLMQTQYF.

In this sample, this clonotype turned up once. The chain has TRBV5-1 and TRBJ2-1, with 7 positions matching TRBD2. V was clipped by 0 bases and J by 8 bases; unmatched bases: 8. Germline V gene sequence: CDR1 SGHRS, CDR2 YFSETQ. The CDR3 contains 15 residues. DNA of the CDR3: TGCGCCAGCAGCTTGGCTCGGGGAGGGGAGGATGAGCAGTTCTTC. Protein: CASSLARGGEDEQFF.

The chain recombines TRBV10-1 with TRBJ2-7; TRBD2 aligns across 8 bases. This CDR3 is built from 15 residues. The ends lost 0 bases at V and 2 bases at J; junction bases unmatched: 3. CDR1 is WNHNN and CDR2 is SYGVQD in the germline V gene (reference sequence). The CDR3 loop is CASSESSGGPYEQYF. The CDR3 DNA follows: TGCGCCAGCAGTGAGTCTTCGGGAGGGCCCTACGAGCAGTACTTC.

This clonotype occurred a few times. V gene TRBV4-3 combines with J gene TRBJ2-1; 9 nucleotides agree with TRBD1. The CDR3 runs to 15 residues. The V and J ends lost 4 bases and 9 bases, in that order; junction bases with no gene match: 10. Per germline, CDR1 LGHNA and CDR2 YSLEER. DNA of the CDR3: TGCGCCAGCAGCCGAGACCCGGACAGGGGCGGTGAGCAGTTCTTC. Translating gives CASSRDPDRGGEQFF.

The rearrangement links TRBV11-2 to TRBJ2-7; 9 bases fit TRBD1. The length of the CDR3 is 13 residues. The germline V gene encodes CDR1 SGHAT and CDR2 FQNNGV. The ends lost 5 bases at V and 6 bases at J; junction bases unmatched: 5. The CDR3 bases are TGTGCCAGCAGCCTGGGACAGGGTAGCGAGCAGTACTTC. Residues: CASSLGQGSEQYF.

This sequence joins TRBV7-8 and TRBJ2-7; TRBD1 matches 8 bases. V was pared by 0 bases and J by 2 bases, with 0 bases of the junction left unmatched. The germline V gene encodes CDR1 SGHVS and CDR2 FQNEAQ. The CDR3 has 14 residues. This chain's CDR3 is CASSLATGAYEQYF. For the CDR3, the DNA is TGTGCCAGCAGCTTAGCGACAGGGGCCTACGAGCAGTACTTC.

The CDR3 sequence: CASSYGGWAGQETQYF. CDR3 coding DNA: TGTGCCAGCAGTTACGGGGGTTGGGCCGGACAAGAGACCCAGTACTTC. This rearrangement joins TRBV6-5 to TRBJ2-5; D may match TRBD1 or TRBD2 (5 bases each). Trimming cost V 2 bases and J 2 bases, with 15 bases left between them. Germline V gene sequence: CDR1 MNHEY, CDR2 SVGAGI. CDR3 length: 16 amino acids.

Many counts were recorded for this clonotype. The rearrangement links TRBV29-1 to TRBJ2-2, with D uncertain. This CDR3 has 12 amino acids. Trimming cost V 5 bases and J 3 bases, with 7 bases left between them. Germline CDR1 reads SQVTM; CDR2 reads ANQGSEA. The CDR3 coding sequence is TGCAGCGTTCGCGGATACACCGGGGAGCTGTTTTTT. Residues: CSVRGYTGELFF.

V gene TRBV5-5 combines with J gene TRBJ2-5; D unresolved. Trimming removed 4 bases at V and 1 base at J, with 11 bases between. This CDR3 has 14 amino acids. Germline values: CDR1 SGHKS, CDR2 YYEKEE (reference sequence). For the CDR3, the DNA is TGTGCCAGCAGCGTCAACAGCATCCAAGAGACCCAGTACTTC. Protein: CASSVNSIQETQYF.

This clonotype was recorded a few times. This rearrangement joins TRBV5-1 to TRBJ1-2; weak D call: TRBD1 (6 bases). This CDR3 spans 16 amino acids. Germline values: CDR1 SGHRS, CDR2 YFSETQ. The V end was cut by 4 bases, the J end by 8 bases, with 24 bases between. CDR3 protein: CASSEGITGTSGGYTF. The CDR3 bases are TGCGCCAGCAGCGAAGGGATTACAGGGACCTCTGGCGGCTACACCTTC.

This chain uses TRBV7-2 with TRBJ2-2; D unresolved. The CDR3 loop spans 13 amino acids. The germline CDR1 and CDR2 sequences are SGHTA and FQGNSA. V lost 4 bases to trimming and J lost 8 bases, with 11 bases between them. This CDR3 reads CASSSSPLGELFF. For the CDR3, the DNA is TGTGCCAGCAGCTCCTCCCCCCTGGGGGAGCTGTTTTTT.

A few counts support this clonotype. This chain links TRBV29-1 with TRBJ2-5; D gene ambiguous. The CDR3 extends over 11 amino acids. The germline V gene has CDR1 SQVTM and CDR2 ANQGSEA. V gave up 4 bases and J gave up 5 bases, with 8 bases separating them. The CDR3 DNA sequence: TGCAGCGTTGCTCTGGGGGAGACCCAGTACTTC. This codes for CSVALGETQYF.

This sequence joins TRBV20-1 and TRBJ2-7; 7 nucleotides line up with TRBD1. V trimming: 0 bases; J trimming: 3 bases; junction bases outside the gene matches: 8. The CDR3 totals 15 residues. Germline loops: CDR1 DFQATT, CDR2 SNEGSKA (reference sequence). The CDR3 loop is CSARDLRQGSYEQYF. DNA for the CDR3: TGCAGTGCTAGAGATCTAAGACAGGGTAGCTACGAGCAGTACTTC.